The entry that follows covers one TCR beta chain sequence. Its matching antigen is unknown. Deletions cut 0 bases from V and 7 bases from J, with 12 bases between. CDR1 and CDR2 from the germline V gene are LGHDT and YNNKEL (reference sequence). This CDR3 region has 14 residues. The data derive from a study of blood T cells in healthy people across ages. Combining a sample-barcoded 5' primer with a J-beta primer mix, a second PCR ran for roughly 6 to 12 cycles. TCRdb analysed the 5' RACE reads with MiXCR anew, one entry per CDR3 protein. The profile shows around 900,000 distinct CDR3 sequences, 25% to 35% of them singletons. Study outcomes and limitations: Long-lived donors exceeded aged donors in naive CD4+ cells and diversity.

The clonotype was recovered from a woman older than 75 in good health. The chain has TRBV3-1 and TRBJ1-2, with D perhaps TRBD1 (5 bases). Specimen: blood. CDR3 loop: CASSQERGRSGYTF. The CDR3 DNA sequence: TGTGCCAGCAGCCAAGAGAGGGGAAGGAGTGGCTACACCTTC.